Following are 24 T cell receptor beta chains from one sample sequenced in a study of T cells in Graves' hyperthyroidism and ophthalmopathy. The source material, RNA transcripts, was used to amplify TCR beta CDR3 regions. HTBI primers were employed in a first-round RT-PCR of the TCR CDR3. Via MiXCR, TCRdb re-called the multiplex PCR reads, giving one row per CDR3 protein. In the table there are a few hundred thousand distinct CDR3 sequences, just under 25% of which are singletons. Source material: blood. Every receptor here comes from a middle-aged man with Graves' hyperthyroidism.

Comments on this clonotype: This could be a read error, since a much larger clone is one nucleotide away. This chain links TRBV28 with TRBJ2-7; the D call may be TRBD1 or TRBD2 (6 bases each). In germline, CDR1 is MDHEN, CDR2 SYDVKM. The CDR3 contains 13 residues. This CDR3 is CASTGSGGYEKYF. The CDR3 nucleotides are TGTGCCAGCACGGGCTCCGGGGGCTACGAGAAGTACTTC.

The chain is built from TRBV15 and TRBJ2-1; 7 bases map to TRBD2. Germline CDR1 reads LNHNV; CDR2 reads YYDKDF (reference sequence). With 9 bases clipped from V and 11 bases from J, the junction kept 7 bases outside the gene matches. This CDR3 spans 11 amino acids. The DNA of the CDR3 is TGTGCCACAAGCCGGGACTACCAGCAGTTCTTC. Translation: CATSRDYQQFF.

The chain couples TRBV6-4 to TRBJ2-1; possible D gene TRBD1, 5 bases. This CDR3 is built from 13 residues. Germline-derived CDR1 and CDR2 are MRHNA and SNTAGT. The V end lost 7 bases, the J end lost 10 bases, and 17 bases lay between the germline ends. In DNA form, the CDR3 reads TGTGCCAGCAATCGCCAGGGTGGTAGCGAGCAGTTCTTC. Its protein is CASNRQGGSEQFF.

At least ten counts were recorded for this clonotype. V and J are TRBV20-1 and TRBJ2-7, with TRBD1 matching 8 bases. Germline assignment: CDR1 DFQATT and CDR2 SNEGSKA (reference sequence). This CDR3 comprises 15 residues. J was trimmed by 3 bases and V by 0 bases; bases with no gene match: 7. The DNA for the CDR3 is TGCAGTGCTAGAGACAGGGGGCAATCCATCTACGAGCAGTACTTC. Its translation is CSARDRGQSIYEQYF.

This clonotype came up many times. V gene TRBV27 combines with J gene TRBJ2-3, with D perhaps TRBD2 (5 bases). V lost 1 base, J lost 6 bases, and 8 bases lay in between. Germline V gene data show CDR1 as MNHEY and CDR2 as SMNVEV (reference sequence). The CDR3 contains 13 residues. CDR3 sequence (DNA): TGTGCCAGCAGTTTATTGTCGGGGGATACGCAGTATTTT. It specifies CASSLLSGDTQYF.

This clonotype was seen only a few times. The chain uses TRBV12-3 or TRBV12-4 and TRBJ2-7; a weak D match, TRBD2 (6 bases). Trimming pared 5 bases from V and 5 bases from J, leaving 13 bases between. The CDR3 spans 13 residues. The CDR3 DNA reads as TGTGCCAGCAGTGCCGGGAGCCCCCACGAGCAGTACTTC. Protein: CASSAGSPHEQYF.

The chain joins TRBV10-3 to TRBJ2-5; the D gene is possibly TRBD1 (6 bases). CDR1 ENHRY and CDR2 SYGVKD come from the germline V gene. The CDR3 extends over 15 amino acids. Trimming left V 2 bases short and J 1 base short, with 11 bases between. The DNA of the CDR3 is TGTGCCATCAGTGAGGGTTCAGGGGTCCAAGAGACCCAGTACTTC. Encoded protein: CAISEGSGVQETQYF.

This clonotype showed up many times. V usage is TRBV12-3 or TRBV12-4 and J usage is TRBJ2-2; 13 positions match TRBD2. The CDR3 totals 20 residues. Trimming removed 4 bases from V and 4 bases from J; junction bases left unmatched: 15. CDR3 sequence: CASSYRSEFTSGRVTGELFF. The CDR3 coding sequence is TGTGCCAGCAGTTACCGCTCCGAGTTCACTAGCGGGAGGGTCACCGGGGAGCTGTTTTTT.

This chain uses TRBV10-2 with TRBJ2-1; TRBD2 aligns across 9 bases. The germline gives CDR1 WSHSY, CDR2 SAAADI. This CDR3 contains 13 residues. The V segment lost 8 bases and the J segment 8 bases; nucleotides outside the gene matches: 7. For the CDR3, the DNA is TGCGCCAGCCGCGGGAGGGGGGGGCATGAGCAGTTCTTC. It specifies CASRGRGGHEQFF.

The chain couples TRBV12-3 or TRBV12-4 to TRBJ2-5; D is unresolved. CDR3 length: 14 amino acids. Trimming shortened V by 3 bases and J by 5 bases, and 13 bases separated the two germline ends. CDR3 protein: CASSFRAERETQYF. CDR3 bases: TGTGCCAGCAGTTTTAGGGCAGAGAGGGAGACCCAGTACTTC.

This clonotype was picked up a small number of times. The DNA for the CDR3 is TGTGCCAGCAGCCCGAGCTTCGGGACCACCGGGGAGCTGTTTTTT. Translated, it gives CASSPSFGTTGELFF. J is TRBJ2-2 and V is TRBV11-3; D may be TRBD1 or TRBD2 (5 bases each). The length of the CDR3 is 15 residues. CDR1 and CDR2 (germline): SGHNT, YENEEA. V gave up 5 bases and J gave up 4 bases, with 14 bases separating them.

The table lists this clonotype with many counts. The chain employs TRBV12-3 or TRBV12-4 and TRBJ2-7, with a weak D call TRBD2 (6 bases). This CDR3 has 12 residues. The germline V and J ends were trimmed by 6 bases and 4 bases, with 10 bases remaining between them. The CDR3 DNA reads as TGTGCCAGCAGCGGGACTGCATACGAGCAGTACTTC. Amino acid sequence: CASSGTAYEQYF.

This clonotype was observed many times. V gene TRBV7-6 combines with J gene TRBJ2-1; TRBD2 matches 10 bases. The germline gives CDR1 SGHVS, CDR2 FNYEAQ. The length of the CDR3 is 16 residues. After removal of 3 bases from V and 3 bases from J, the junction contained 5 bases not matched to a gene. Here the CDR3 reads CASSFEAGGDYNEQFF. The CDR3 DNA is TGTGCCAGCAGCTTTGAAGCGGGAGGGGACTACAATGAGCAGTTCTTC.

This clonotype was recorded many times. The rearrangement links TRBV9 to TRBJ2-1; 10 nucleotides line up with TRBD2. Germline CDR1 and CDR2: SGDLS and YYNGEE. Trimming took 4 bases from V and 8 from J; bases not matched to a gene: 15. This CDR3 is 17 amino acids long. The CDR3: CASSPGGSGRAYDEQFF. Here the CDR3 DNA reads TGTGCCAGCAGCCCAGGAGGAAGCGGGAGGGCCTATGATGAGCAGTTCTTC.

This clonotype was observed many times. The V gene is TRBV11-2, the J gene TRBJ2-1, with D unresolved. V lost 4 bases to trimming and J lost 5 bases, with 9 bases between them. The CDR3 has 13 residues. Germline V gives CDR1 SGHAT, CDR2 FQNNGV. CDR3 sequence reads: CASSYEVDNEQFF. As DNA, the CDR3 is TGTGCCAGCAGCTACGAGGTAGACAATGAGCAGTTCTTC.

The chain links TRBV7-2 to TRBJ2-7; 9 bases agree with TRBD1. V shed 5 bases, J shed 0 bases, and the junction held 17 bases outside the gene matches. The CDR3 totals 19 residues. The germline CDR1 and CDR2 sequences are SGHTA and FQGNSA. Written as DNA, the CDR3 is TGTGCCAGCAGCCTTACAGGGGGCACCTTCCTCCGGAGCTCCTACGAGCAGTACTTC. It specifies CASSLTGGTFLRSSYEQYF.

In this sample, this clonotype turned up once. The rearrangement links TRBV6-1 to TRBJ1-5; D not resolved. Germline V gene lookup returns CDR1 MNHNS and CDR2 SASEGT. V shed 10 bases and J shed 0 bases, with 13 bases lying between them. The CDR3 contains 14 residues. The CDR3 loop reads CATQGQDSNQPQHF. The CDR3 bases are TGTGCCACCCAAGGTCAAGATAGCAATCAGCCCCAGCATTTT.

This clonotype occurred many times. The chain employs TRBV15 and TRBJ1-6; D is ambiguous. This CDR3 has 14 amino acids. The ends were cut back, 5 bases at V and 7 bases at J, with 12 bases in the middle. Germline-derived CDR1 and CDR2 are LNHNV and YYDKDF (reference sequence). CDR3 region: CATSSHAGNSPLHF. CDR3 sequence (DNA): TGTGCCACCAGCTCACATGCCGGGAATTCACCCCTCCACTTT.

Notes on this clonotype: This could be a read error, since a much larger clone is one nucleotide away. The genes are TRBV2 and TRBJ2-5; 7 bases are shared with TRBD2. Germline CDR1 SNHLY, CDR2 FYNNEI. CDR3 length equals 17 residues. J was trimmed by 4 bases and V by 4 bases; bases with no gene match: 15. The CDR3 is CASSALGEAGVGETQYF. Written as DNA, the CDR3 is TGTGCCAGCAGTGCCCTTGGTGAGGCGGGAGTGGGAGAGACCCAGTACTTC. Supplemented by reference TRBV2 and TRBJ2-5, the full variable domain reads EPEVTQTPSHQVTQMGQEVILRCVPISNHLYFYWYRQILGQKVEFLVSFYNNEISEKSEIFDDQFSVERPDGSNFTLKIRSTKLEDSAMYFCASSALGEAGVGETQYFGPGTRLLVL.

As DNA, the CDR3 is TGTGCCAGCAGCGCTAGGGGACAGGTTGACCCGGGGGAGCAGTACTTC. This gives the protein CASSARGQVDPGEQYF. The chain has TRBV7-9 and TRBJ2-7, with 8 bases that match TRBD1. Germline V gives CDR1 SEHNR, CDR2 FQNEAQ (reference sequence). The V gene end was trimmed by 5 bases and the J gene end by 7 bases; junction bases not matched to a gene: 16. The CDR3 sequence is 16 residues long.

This clonotype was counted at least ten times. The genes are TRBV2 and TRBJ2-5, with TRBD1 as a possible D gene (5 bases). Trimming removed 0 bases at V and 4 bases at J, with 9 bases between. Germline V gives CDR1 SNHLY, CDR2 FYNNEI. CDR3 length: 14 residues. CDR3 region: CASSEADSRETQYF. CDR3 nucleotides: TGTGCCAGCAGTGAAGCCGACAGCAGAGAGACCCAGTACTTC.

The chain uses TRBV30 and TRBJ2-7; TRBD2 matches 14 bases. V trimming: 8 bases; J trimming: 5 bases; junction bases outside the gene matches: 11. The CDR3 is 15 amino acids. CDR1 and CDR2 (germline): GTSNPN, SVGIG (reference sequence). This CDR3 reads CASTREGLAGDEQYF. The CDR3 nucleotides read TGTGCCAGTACTAGAGAGGGACTAGCGGGAGACGAGCAGTACTTC. Full variable domain (outside the CDR3, taken from reference TRBV30 and TRBJ2-7): SQTIHQWPATLVQPVGSPLSLECTVEGTSNPNLYWYRQAAGRGLQLLFYSVGIGQISSEVPQNLSASRPQDRQFILSSKKLLLSDSGFYLCASTREGLAGDEQYFGPGTRLTVT.

This clonotype was seen only a few times. V usage is TRBV27 and J usage is TRBJ2-3, with 12 bases matching TRBD2. Trimming removed 4 bases from V and 0 bases from J; junction bases left unmatched: 11. The CDR3 is 19 amino acids. Germline CDR1 and CDR2: MNHEY and SMNVEV (reference sequence). CDR3 DNA sequence: TGTGCCAGCAGTTCCAGACTAGCGGGAGAAAGCGCAAGCACAGATACGCAGTATTTT. This sequence encodes CASSSRLAGESASTDTQYF.

At least ten counts were recorded for this clonotype. The J gene is TRBJ2-3, the V gene TRBV6-1, with no clear D. The CDR3 covers 16 residues. Per germline, CDR1 MNHNS and CDR2 SASEGT. The V and J ends lost 0 bases and 2 bases respectively, with 12 bases between them. The CDR3 loop is CASSEATELSTDTQYF. In DNA, the CDR3 is TGTGCCAGCAGTGAAGCAACAGAGCTTTCCACAGATACGCAGTATTTT.